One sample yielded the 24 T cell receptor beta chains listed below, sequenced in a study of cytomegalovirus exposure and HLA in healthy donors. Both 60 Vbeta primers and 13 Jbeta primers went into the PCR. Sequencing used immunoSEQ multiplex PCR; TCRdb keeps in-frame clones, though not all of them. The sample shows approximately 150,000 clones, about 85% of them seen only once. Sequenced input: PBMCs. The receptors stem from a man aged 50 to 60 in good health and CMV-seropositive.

CDR3 protein: CASSAQPGYGYTF. CDR3 bases: TGTGCCAGCAGTGCCCAGCCAGGCTATGGCTACACCTTC. The chain links TRBV2 to TRBJ1-2, with D hard to call. CDR3 size: 13 residues. Germline lookup yields CDR1 SNHLY and CDR2 FYNNEI. Trimming removed 4 bases at V and 4 bases at J, with 10 bases between. The whole variable domain, remainder taken from reference TRBV2 and TRBJ1-2, is EPEVTQTPSHQVTQMGQEVILRCVPISNHLYFYWYRQILGQKVEFLVSFYNNEISEKSEIFDDQFSVERPDGSNFTLKIRSTKLEDSAMYFCASSAQPGYGYTFGSGTRLTVV.

The DNA for the CDR3 is TGTGCCATCAGTGAGACAGGGGCCGCTGAAAAACTGTTTTTT. Amino acid sequence: CAISETGAAEKLFF. The genes are TRBV10-3 and TRBJ1-4; 7 nucleotides agree with TRBD1. Looked up from germline, CDR1 is ENHRY and CDR2 is SYGVKD. V trimming: 2 bases; J trimming: 7 bases; junction bases outside the gene matches: 4. CDR3 length equals 14 residues.

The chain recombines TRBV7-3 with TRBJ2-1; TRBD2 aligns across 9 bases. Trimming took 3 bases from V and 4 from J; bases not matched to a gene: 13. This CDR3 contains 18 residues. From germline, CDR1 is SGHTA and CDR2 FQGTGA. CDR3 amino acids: CASSLARAGGPNYNEQFF. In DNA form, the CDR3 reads TGTGCCAGCAGCTTGGCTCGAGCGGGGGGACCTAATTACAATGAGCAGTTCTTC.

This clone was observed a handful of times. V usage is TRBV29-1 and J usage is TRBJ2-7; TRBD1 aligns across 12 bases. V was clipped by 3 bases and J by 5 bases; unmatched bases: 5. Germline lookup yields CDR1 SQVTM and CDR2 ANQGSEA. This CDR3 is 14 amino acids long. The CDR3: CSVEGQGARNEQYF. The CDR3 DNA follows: TGCAGCGTTGAGGGACAGGGGGCGCGCAACGAGCAGTACTTC.

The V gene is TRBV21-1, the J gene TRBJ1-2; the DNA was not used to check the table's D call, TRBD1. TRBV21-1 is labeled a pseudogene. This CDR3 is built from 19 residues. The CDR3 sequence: CASSKEGAPQGGRNYGYTF. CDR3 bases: TGTGCCAGCAGCAAAGAGGGCGCCCCCCAGGGGGGACGAAACTATGGCTACACCTTC.

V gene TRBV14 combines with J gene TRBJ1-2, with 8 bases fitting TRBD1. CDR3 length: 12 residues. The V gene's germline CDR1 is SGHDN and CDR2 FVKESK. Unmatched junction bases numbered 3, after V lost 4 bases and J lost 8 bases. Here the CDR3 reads CASSPDRVGYTF. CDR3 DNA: TGTGCCAGCAGCCCGGACAGGGTGGGCTACACCTTC.

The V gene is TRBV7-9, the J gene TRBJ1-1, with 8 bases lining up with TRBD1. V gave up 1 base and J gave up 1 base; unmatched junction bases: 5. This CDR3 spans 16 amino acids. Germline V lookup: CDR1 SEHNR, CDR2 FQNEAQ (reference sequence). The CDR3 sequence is CASSLGQGATNTEAFF. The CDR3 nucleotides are TGTGCCAGCAGCTTAGGGCAGGGGGCTACGAACACTGAAGCTTTCTTT.

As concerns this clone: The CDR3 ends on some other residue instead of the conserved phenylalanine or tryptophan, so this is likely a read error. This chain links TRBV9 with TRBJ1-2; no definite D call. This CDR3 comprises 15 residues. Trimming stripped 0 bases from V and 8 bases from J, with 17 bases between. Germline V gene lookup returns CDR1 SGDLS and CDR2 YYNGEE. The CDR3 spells CASSVGRGLGGGYTL. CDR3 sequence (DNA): TGTGCCAGCAGCGTAGGCCGCGGGTTGGGAGGAGGCTACACCCTC.

The CDR3 sequence: CASSLEGQGIPQPQHF. In nucleotides, the CDR3 is TGTGCCAGCAGCTTAGAGGGACAGGGAATTCCTCAGCCCCAGCATTTT. V and J are TRBV7-2 and TRBJ1-5, with 9 bases matching TRBD1. Losses at the gene ends were 1 base for V and 6 bases for J; bases not matched to a gene: 7. The CDR3 is 16 residues long. Germline loops: CDR1 SGHTA, CDR2 FQGNSA.

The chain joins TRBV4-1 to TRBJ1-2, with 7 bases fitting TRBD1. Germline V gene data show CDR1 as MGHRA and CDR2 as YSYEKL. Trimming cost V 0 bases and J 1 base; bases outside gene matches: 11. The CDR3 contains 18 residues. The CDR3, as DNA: TGCGCCAGCAGCCAAGATACCCGGACAGGTGGGATTAACTATGGCTACACCTTC. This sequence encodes CASSQDTRTGGINYGYTF.

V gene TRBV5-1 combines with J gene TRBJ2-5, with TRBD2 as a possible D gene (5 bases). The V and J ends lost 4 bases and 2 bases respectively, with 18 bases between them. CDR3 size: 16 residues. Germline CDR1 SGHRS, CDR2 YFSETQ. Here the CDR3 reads CASSDMRAGPQETQYF. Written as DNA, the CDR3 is TGCGCCAGCAGCGATATGAGGGCAGGTCCTCAAGAGACCCAGTACTTC.

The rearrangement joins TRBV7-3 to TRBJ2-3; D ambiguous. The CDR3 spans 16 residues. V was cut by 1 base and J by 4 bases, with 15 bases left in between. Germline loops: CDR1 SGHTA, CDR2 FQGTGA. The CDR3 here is CASSLKAPSVADTQYF. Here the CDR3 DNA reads TGTGCCAGCAGCTTAAAAGCACCGAGTGTCGCAGATACGCAGTATTTT.

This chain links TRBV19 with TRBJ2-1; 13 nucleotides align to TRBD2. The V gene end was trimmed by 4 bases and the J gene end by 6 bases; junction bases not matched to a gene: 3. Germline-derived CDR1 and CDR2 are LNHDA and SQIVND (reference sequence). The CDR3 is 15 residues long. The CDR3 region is CASSTGTSGINEQFF. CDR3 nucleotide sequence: TGTGCCAGTAGTACTGGGACTAGCGGGATCAATGAGCAGTTCTTC.

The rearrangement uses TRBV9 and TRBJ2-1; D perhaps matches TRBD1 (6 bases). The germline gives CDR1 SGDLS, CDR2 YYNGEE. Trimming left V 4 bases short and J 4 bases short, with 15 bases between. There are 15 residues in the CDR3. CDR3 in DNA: TGTGCCAGCAGCCTCCAGGGGCGGATTTACAATGAGCAGTTCTTC. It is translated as CASSLQGRIYNEQFF.

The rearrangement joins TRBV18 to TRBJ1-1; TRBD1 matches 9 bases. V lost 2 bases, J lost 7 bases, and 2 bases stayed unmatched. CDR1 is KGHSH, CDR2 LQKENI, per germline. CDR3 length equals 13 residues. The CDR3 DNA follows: TGTGCCAGCTCACCAGGGACAGGGCGTGAAGCTTTCTTT. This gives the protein CASSPGTGREAFF.

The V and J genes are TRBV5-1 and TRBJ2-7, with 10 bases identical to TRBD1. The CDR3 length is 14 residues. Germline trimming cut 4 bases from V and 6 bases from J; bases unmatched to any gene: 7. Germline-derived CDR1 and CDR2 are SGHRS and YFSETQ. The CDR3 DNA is TGCGCCAGCAGCCAGCCGGGACAGGGGAGCGAGCAGTACTTC. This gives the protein CASSQPGQGSEQYF.

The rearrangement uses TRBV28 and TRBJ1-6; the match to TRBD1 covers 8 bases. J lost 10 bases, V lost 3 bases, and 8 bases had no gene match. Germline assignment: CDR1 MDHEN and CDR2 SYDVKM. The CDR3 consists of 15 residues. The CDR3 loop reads CASSFDRGVESPLHF. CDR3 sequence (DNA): TGTGCCAGCAGTTTTGACAGGGGTGTCGAATCACCCCTCCACTTT.

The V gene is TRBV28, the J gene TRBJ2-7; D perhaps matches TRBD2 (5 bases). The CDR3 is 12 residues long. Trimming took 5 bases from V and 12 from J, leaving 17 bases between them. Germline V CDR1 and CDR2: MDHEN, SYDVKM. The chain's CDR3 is CASSPVRERAYF. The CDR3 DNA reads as TGTGCCAGCAGTCCCGTCCGGGAAAGGGCGTACTTC.

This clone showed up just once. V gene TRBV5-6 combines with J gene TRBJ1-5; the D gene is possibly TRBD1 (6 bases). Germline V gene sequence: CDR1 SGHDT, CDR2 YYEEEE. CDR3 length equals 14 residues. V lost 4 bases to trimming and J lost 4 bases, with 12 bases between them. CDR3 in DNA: TGTGCCAGCAGCCTCAGGACAGTTAATCAGCCCCAGCATTTT. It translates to CASSLRTVNQPQHF. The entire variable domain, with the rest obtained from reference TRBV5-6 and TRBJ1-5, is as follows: DAGVTQSPTHLIKTRGQQVTLRCSPKSGHDTVSWYQQALGQGPQFIFQYYEEEERQRGNFPDRFSGHQFPNYSSELNVNALLLGDSALYLCASSLRTVNQPQHFGDGTRLSIL.

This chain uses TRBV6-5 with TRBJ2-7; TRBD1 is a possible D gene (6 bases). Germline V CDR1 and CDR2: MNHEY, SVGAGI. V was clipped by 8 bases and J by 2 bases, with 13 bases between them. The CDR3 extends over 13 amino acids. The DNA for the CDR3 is TGTGCCAGCCCCGGGACACCCACCTACGAGCAGTACTTC. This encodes CASPGTPTYEQYF.

As DNA, the CDR3 is TGTGCCAGCAGTTTCGCAACACTGGAGAAGCAGTACTTC. Translation: CASSFATLEKQYF. The chain is built from TRBV28 and TRBJ2-7; D gene uncertain. V was cut by 3 bases and J by 8 bases, with 14 bases left in between. The CDR3 totals 13 residues. Looked up from germline, CDR1 is MDHEN and CDR2 is SYDVKM.

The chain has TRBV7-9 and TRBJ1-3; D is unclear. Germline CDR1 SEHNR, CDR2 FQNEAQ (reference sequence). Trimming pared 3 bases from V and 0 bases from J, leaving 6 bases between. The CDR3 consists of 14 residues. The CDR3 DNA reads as TGTGCCAGCAGCTTGAGCTTCTCTGGAAACACCATATATTTT. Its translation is CASSLSFSGNTIYF.

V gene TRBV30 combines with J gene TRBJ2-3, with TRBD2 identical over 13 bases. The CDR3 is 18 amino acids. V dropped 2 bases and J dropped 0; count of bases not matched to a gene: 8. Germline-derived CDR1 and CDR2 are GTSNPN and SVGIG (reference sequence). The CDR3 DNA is TGTGCCTGGAGTTTGACTAGCGGGGGGACGAGGAGCACAGATACGCAGTATTTT. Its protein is CAWSLTSGGTRSTDTQYF.

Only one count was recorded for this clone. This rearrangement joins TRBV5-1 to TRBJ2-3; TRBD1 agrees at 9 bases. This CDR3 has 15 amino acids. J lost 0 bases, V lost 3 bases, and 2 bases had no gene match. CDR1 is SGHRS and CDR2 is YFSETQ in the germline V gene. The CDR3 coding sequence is TGCGCCAGCAGCTCGGGACAGGGAAGCACAGATACGCAGTATTTT. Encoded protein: CASSSGQGSTDTQYF.